Listed here are 23 T cell receptor beta chains from one sample, sequenced in a study of cytomegalovirus exposure and HLA in healthy donors. Sequenced by immunoSEQ multiplex PCR; TCRdb stores in-frame clones only, minus some. This sample has under 200,000 clones, with around 88% found just once. Sequencing used PBMCs. These receptors all stem from a woman aged 18-30 years in good health and CMV-seronegative.

The chain is built from TRBV12-5 and TRBJ1-1; 8 bases are shared with TRBD1. J gave up 1 base and V 1 base, and 8 bases lay outside the gene matches. The CDR3 contains 17 residues. CDR1 LGHNT and CDR2 FRNRAP come from the germline V gene. The CDR3 is CASGLALTGATNTEAFF. The DNA for the CDR3 is TGTGCTAGTGGTTTGGCCCTGACAGGGGCCACGAACACTGAAGCTTTCTTT. Looking up the rest from reference TRBV12-5 and TRBJ1-1 gives the full variable domain: DARVTQTPRHKVTEMGQEVTMRCQPILGHNTVFWYRQTMMQGLELLAYFRNRAPLDDSGMPKDRFSAEMPDATLATLKIQPSEPRDSAVYFCASGLALTGATNTEAFFGQGTRLTVV.

The chain joins TRBV5-1 to TRBJ2-5, with D perhaps TRBD1 (6 bases). The ends were cut back, 0 bases at V and 4 bases at J, with 13 bases in the middle. Per the germline V gene, CDR1 is SGHRS and CDR2 is YFSETQ. This CDR3 spans 15 amino acids. CDR3 bases: TGCGCCAGCAGCTTGGGGACACAGGGAATAGAGACCCAGTACTTC. Translation gives CASSLGTQGIETQYF.

The chain couples TRBV6-5 to TRBJ2-7, with D possibly matching TRBD1 (6 bases). Germline V CDR1 and CDR2: MNHEY, SVGAGI. CDR3 size: 15 residues. V was shortened by 0 bases and J by 3 bases, with 12 bases between the two germline ends. CDR3 DNA: TGTGCCAGCAGTTACTCTGGGACAACGGTCTACGAGCAGTACTTC. Protein product: CASSYSGTTVYEQYF.

V usage is TRBV4-3 and J usage is TRBJ1-1, with a possible D match to TRBD1 (5 bases). Deletions cut 3 bases from V and 0 bases from J, with 17 bases between. Germline CDR1 LGHNA, CDR2 YSLEER. This CDR3 comprises 17 residues. Here the CDR3 reads CASSQVPGAGLNTEAFF. The CDR3 DNA follows: TGCGCCAGCAGCCAGGTCCCTGGGGCAGGCCTGAACACTGAAGCTTTCTTT.

This clone was detected once. The chain uses TRBV29-1 and TRBJ1-1, with D uncertain. CDR1 is SQVTM, CDR2 ANQGSEA, per germline. Trimming cost V 6 bases and J 6 bases, with 11 bases left between them. The CDR3 covers 11 residues. CDR3 region: CSVPWGAEAFF. CDR3 nucleotides: TGCAGCGTCCCCTGGGGAGCTGAAGCTTTCTTT.

The chain couples TRBV5-1 to TRBJ2-7; 7 bases match TRBD1. From germline, CDR1 is SGHRS and CDR2 YFSETQ. V shed 4 bases, J shed 7 bases, and the junction held 8 bases outside the gene matches. This CDR3 is 13 amino acids long. CDR3 in amino acids: CASSPQGTEEQYF. The CDR3, as DNA: TGCGCCAGCAGCCCCCAAGGGACAGAGGAGCAGTACTTC.

This clone was recorded only once. The rearrangement links TRBV5-4 to TRBJ2-7; D possibly corresponds to TRBD2 (5 bases). Trimming removed 3 bases at V and 7 bases at J, with 8 bases between. The CDR3 length is 11 residues. Germline V gene data show CDR1 as SGHNT and CDR2 as YYREEE (reference sequence). The CDR3 DNA reads as TGTGCCAGCAGCTCCTCGGGGGAGCAGTACTTC. Translation: CASSSSGEQYF.

This chain connects TRBV6-4 to TRBJ1-2; 11 nucleotides agree with TRBD1. J lost 8 bases, V lost 4 bases, and 0 bases had no gene match. The CDR3 is made up of 12 amino acids. In germline, CDR1 is MRHNA, CDR2 SNTAGT. The CDR3 coding sequence is TGTGCCAGCAGTGGGACAGGGGGCGGCTACACCTTC. It yields the protein CASSGTGGGYTF.

This clone was seen a handful of times. The V gene is TRBV29-1, the J gene TRBJ2-3; 8 positions match TRBD2. Germline V CDR1 and CDR2: SQVTM, ANQGSEA. The CDR3 extends over 13 amino acids. V lost 7 bases to trimming and J lost 3 bases; unmatched junction nucleotides: 6. In DNA, the CDR3 is TGCAGCGCCAGGACTAGCACGACAGATACGCAGTATTTT. The encoded protein is CSARTSTTDTQYF.

The chain is built from TRBV7-9 and TRBJ2-7; TRBD1 matches at 10 bases. V shed 5 bases, J shed 2 bases, and the junction held 9 bases outside the gene matches. The CDR3 contains 16 residues. Germline CDR1 and CDR2: SEHNR and FQNEAQ (reference sequence). CDR3 coding DNA: TGTGCCAGCAGCCAAAACCAAGGACAGGGGGCCTACGAGCAGTACTTC. It encodes CASSQNQGQGAYEQYF. The full variable domain, with the rest looked up from reference TRBV7-9 and TRBJ2-7, is DTGVSQNPRHKITKRGQNVTFRCDPISEHNRLYWYRQTLGQGPEFLTYFQNEAQLEKSRLLSDRFSAERPKGSFSTLEIQRTEQGDSAMYLCASSQNQGQGAYEQYFGPGTRLTVT.

The chain couples TRBV7-6 to TRBJ1-2; D not resolved. This CDR3 has 13 residues. The ends were cut back, 4 bases at V and 1 base at J, with 7 bases in the middle. Germline CDR1 SGHVS, CDR2 FNYEAQ. CDR3 in amino acids: CASSSGLNYGYTF. CDR3 DNA sequence: TGTGCCAGCAGCTCAGGACTTAACTATGGCTACACCTTC.

V usage is TRBV4-2 and J usage is TRBJ2-7, with a weak D call TRBD2 (6 bases). The CDR3 contains 15 residues. The germline V gene encodes CDR1 LGHNA and CDR2 YNFKEQ. Trimming left V 0 bases short and J 5 bases short, with 14 bases between. The CDR3 DNA follows: TGTGCCAGCAGCCAAGATCGGGACTTCCCAAACGAGCAGTACTTC. This encodes CASSQDRDFPNEQYF.

In its sample, this clone was seen a few times. This chain links TRBV9 with TRBJ1-2, with 7 bases that match TRBD1. The J segment lost 5 bases and the V segment lost 4 bases, leaving 2 bases of the junction unmatched. The length of the CDR3 is 12 residues. Germline-derived CDR1 and CDR2 are SGDLS and YYNGEE. CDR3 bases: TGTGCCAGCAGCCCACAGGGGTATGGCTACACCTTC. It is translated as CASSPQGYGYTF.

This clone was recorded once. The genes are TRBV25-1 and TRBJ1-2; D is undetermined. V lost 7 bases and J 5 bases, leaving 11 bases between the germline ends. CDR3 length equals 12 residues. Germline V gives CDR1 MGHDK, CDR2 SYGVNS. In nucleotides, the CDR3 is TGTGCCAGCAATACCGGGTCTTATGGCTACACCTTC. Encoded protein: CASNTGSYGYTF.

The genes are TRBV7-9 and TRBJ2-7, with a weak D call TRBD2 (6 bases). Germline CDR1 is SEHNR and CDR2 is FQNEAQ (reference sequence). CDR3 length: 14 amino acids. Trimming removed 1 base from V and 7 bases from J, with 14 bases in between. The CDR3 sequence: CASSLGMGLSEQYF. The CDR3 DNA reads as TGTGCCAGCAGCTTAGGGATGGGACTGTCGGAGCAGTACTTC.

This rearrangement joins TRBV6-5 to TRBJ1-2; no definite D call. The CDR3 runs to 14 residues. Germline-derived CDR1 and CDR2 are MNHEY and SVGAGI. Trimming removed 6 bases at V and 4 bases at J, with 15 bases between. The CDR3 spells CASSPHRQGYGYTF. The DNA for the CDR3 is TGTGCCAGCAGCCCCCACAGACAAGGCTATGGCTACACCTTC.

The chain combines TRBV6-4 with TRBJ2-2, with D possibly being TRBD1 (7 bases). CDR1 is MRHNA, CDR2 SNTAGT, per germline. The CDR3 runs to 15 residues. Trimming left V 2 bases short and J 5 bases short, with 12 bases between. The CDR3 DNA follows: TGTGCCAGCAGTGACGGCAGGGGGGAGACCGGGGAGCTGTTTTTT. Translated, it gives CASSDGRGETGELFF.

This chain uses TRBV27 with TRBJ2-7; 9 nucleotides align to TRBD1. V lost 5 bases and J lost 5; bases outside the gene matches: 4. Germline CDR1 reads MNHEY; CDR2 reads SMNVEV (reference sequence). The CDR3 contains 13 residues. In DNA form, the CDR3 reads TGTGCCAGCAGTCGGGACAGGGACCACGAGCAGTACTTC. This sequence encodes CASSRDRDHEQYF.

This clone has a single count. The rearrangement links TRBV19 to TRBJ1-1; tentative D call: TRBD1 (5 bases). The CDR3 has 13 amino acids. V was cut by 3 bases and J by 6 bases, with 11 bases left in between. Germline CDR1 is LNHDA and CDR2 is SQIVND (reference sequence). CDR3 nucleotide sequence: TGTGCCAGTAGTATCGGTAGGGGCGCTGAAGCTTTCTTT. Translation: CASSIGRGAEAFF.

The chain uses TRBV2 and TRBJ1-1; D is possibly TRBD1 (5 bases). Trimming pared 1 base from V and 5 bases from J, leaving 14 bases between. Germline-derived CDR1 and CDR2 are SNHLY and FYNNEI. CDR3 size: 15 residues. Here the CDR3 reads CASSEGGLSRTEAFF. DNA for the CDR3: TGTGCCAGCAGTGAAGGGGGCTTGTCTAGGACTGAAGCTTTCTTT.

This clone was observed a single time. V and J are TRBV14 and TRBJ2-3; D not resolved. Trimming removed 0 bases at V and 2 bases at J, with 18 bases between. Looked up from germline, CDR1 is SGHDN and CDR2 is FVKESK. CDR3 length: 18 residues. The chain's CDR3 is CASSQERFVLGITDTQYF. The CDR3 DNA follows: TGTGCCAGCAGCCAAGAAAGGTTCGTGCTAGGCATCACAGATACGCAGTATTTT.

The DNA of the CDR3 is TGCGCCAGCAGCTTGGAGGCCGGACAGGGGTTTAATTCACCCCTCCACTTT. It translates to CASSLEAGQGFNSPLHF. J is TRBJ1-6 and V is TRBV5-1, with 9 positions matching TRBD1. This CDR3 contains 17 residues. V lost 0 bases to trimming and J lost 6 bases; unmatched junction nucleotides: 7. Germline CDR1 is SGHRS and CDR2 is YFSETQ.

The chain uses TRBV6-1 and TRBJ1-5; tentative D call: TRBD1 (6 bases). The germline V and J ends were trimmed by 8 bases and 4 bases, with 15 bases remaining between them. CDR3 length: 14 amino acids. Germline assignment: CDR1 MNHNS and CDR2 SASEGT. This CDR3 is CASHQGIKNQPQHF. The CDR3 nucleotides read TGTGCCAGCCACCAGGGGATCAAAAATCAGCCCCAGCATTTT.